The 13 T cell receptor beta chains listed next were all sequenced from one sample in a study of graft-versus-host responses after intestinal transplantation. Sequencing used immunoSEQ multiplex PCR; TCRdb keeps in-frame clones, though not all of them. In the table there are about 38,000 clones, roughly four fifths of which are singletons. The input for sequencing was PBMCs, taken about 1,000 days after transplant. Source of these receptors: a human patient who received an intestinal transplant, so some T cells may come from the graft donor.

The gene calls are TRBV11-2 and TRBJ2-1, with a possible D match to TRBD1 (5 bases). The CDR3 consists of 15 residues. Germline CDR1 SGHAT, CDR2 FQNNGV. The germline V and J ends were trimmed by 5 bases and 0 bases, with 11 bases remaining between them. For the CDR3, the DNA is TGTGCCAGCAGCCCGAGACAGAGCTCCTACAATGAGCAGTTCTTC. This gives the protein CASSPRQSSYNEQFF.

V usage is TRBV2 and J usage is TRBJ2-7; D remains unclear. In germline, CDR1 is SNHLY, CDR2 FYNNEI. This CDR3 contains 13 residues. V lost 1 base and J 1 base, leaving 5 bases between the germline ends. The CDR3 is CASSEGQSYEQYF. CDR3 in DNA: TGTGCCAGCAGTGAAGGGCAGTCCTACGAGCAGTACTTC.

With respect to this clone: The sample carries other DNA sequences with the same CDR3. V usage is TRBV2 and J usage is TRBJ1-2, with D hard to call. Trimming shortened V by 6 bases and J by 0 bases, and 8 bases separated the two germline ends. Germline lookup yields CDR1 SNHLY and CDR2 FYNNEI. The CDR3 covers 13 residues. CDR3 DNA: TGTGCCAGCAGCCGGACTGCTAACTATGGCTACACCTTC. It translates to CASSRTANYGYTF.

The V call is TRBV28, the J call TRBJ2-3; D remains unclear. This CDR3 is built from 16 residues. Germline assignment: CDR1 MDHEN and CDR2 SYDVKM. V lost 6 bases and J 0 bases, leaving 16 bases between the germline ends. In nucleotides, the CDR3 is TGTGCCAGCAGGGCCATCGCATCGTCTAGCACAGATACGCAGTATTTT. This sequence encodes CASRAIASSSTDTQYF.

The gene calls are TRBV9 and TRBJ2-7; 8 bases are shared with TRBD1. The V gene end was trimmed by 4 bases and the J gene end by 5 bases; junction bases not matched to a gene: 5. This CDR3 is built from 13 residues. CDR1 and CDR2 (germline): SGDLS, YYNGEE. CDR3 loop: CASSLGQGDEQYF. As DNA, the CDR3 is TGTGCCAGCAGCCTCGGACAGGGCGACGAGCAGTACTTC.

In its sample, this clone was seen once. Here the CDR3 DNA reads TGTGCCAGCAGTGAAGCGCTCGCGGGCACAGATACGCAGTATTTT. It codes for CASSEALAGTDTQYF. The chain has TRBV6-1 and TRBJ2-3; D not resolved. The CDR3 sequence is 15 residues long. CDR1 is MNHNS and CDR2 is SASEGT in the germline V gene. The V and J ends lost 0 bases and 1 base respectively, with 8 bases between them.

This clone was found a few times. The rearrangement links TRBV5-1 to TRBJ2-7; TRBD1 matches at 7 bases. The CDR3 has 14 amino acids. Germline V gene data show CDR1 as SGHRS and CDR2 as YFSETQ. Trimming took 4 bases from V and 1 from J; bases not matched to a gene: 5. The CDR3 bases are TGCGCCAGCAGCCTAAGGGGGCTTTCCTACGAGCAGTACTTC. It is translated as CASSLRGLSYEQYF.

The chain carries TRBV28 and TRBJ1-2, with 8 bases identical to TRBD1. The ends lost 2 bases at V and 4 bases at J; junction bases unmatched: 3. This CDR3 is 14 amino acids long. Germline V gene sequence: CDR1 MDHEN, CDR2 SYDVKM. The CDR3: CASSLPGGGYGYTF. The CDR3 DNA is TGTGCCAGCAGTTTACCAGGGGGCGGCTATGGCTACACCTTC.

The V call is TRBV6-5, the J call TRBJ1-2, with 7 bases aligning to TRBD1. The CDR3 is made up of 14 amino acids. With 10 bases clipped from V and 8 bases from J, the junction kept 16 bases outside the gene matches. CDR1 and CDR2 from the germline V gene are MNHEY and SVGAGI. CDR3 amino acids: CATSTARGRMGYTF. CDR3 DNA sequence: TGTGCCACATCCACGGCGAGGGGGCGCATGGGCTACACCTTC.

This clone was picked up one time. The chain employs TRBV19 and TRBJ2-7, with 10 positions matching TRBD2. The germline gives CDR1 LNHDA, CDR2 SQIVND (reference sequence). Trimming took 3 bases from V and 4 from J; bases not matched to a gene: 0. CDR3 size: 13 residues. The CDR3 nucleotides read TGTGCCAGTAGTATGGGACTAGCGTACGAGCAGTACTTC. Translation: CASSMGLAYEQYF. Together with reference TRBV19 and TRBJ2-7, the CDR3 gives the full variable domain: DGGITQSPKYLFRKEGQNVTLSCEQNLNHDAMYWYRQDPGQGLRLIYYSQIVNDFQKGDIAEGYSVSREKKESFPLTVTSAQKNPTAFYLCASSMGLAYEQYFGPGTRLTVT.

The chain employs TRBV5-1 and TRBJ2-7; 7 bases fit TRBD1. Germline V lookup: CDR1 SGHRS, CDR2 YFSETQ. V was pared by 6 bases and J by 1 base, with 7 bases of the junction left unmatched. The CDR3 has 14 residues. The CDR3 sequence is CASKMAGGSYEQYF. In nucleotides, the CDR3 is TGCGCCAGCAAAATGGCAGGGGGTTCCTACGAGCAGTACTTC.

The J gene is TRBJ2-7, the V gene TRBV19, with 7 bases aligning to TRBD1. The CDR3 loop spans 14 amino acids. Trimming took 3 bases from V and 0 from J; bases not matched to a gene: 2. Germline-derived CDR1 and CDR2 are LNHDA and SQIVND (reference sequence). CDR3 protein: CASSIGDSSYEQYF. The CDR3 DNA follows: TGTGCCAGTAGTATTGGGGACAGCTCCTACGAGCAGTACTTC. Looking up the rest from reference TRBV19 and TRBJ2-7 gives the full variable domain: DGGITQSPKYLFRKEGQNVTLSCEQNLNHDAMYWYRQDPGQGLRLIYYSQIVNDFQKGDIAEGYSVSREKKESFPLTVTSAQKNPTAFYLCASSIGDSSYEQYFGPGTRLTVT.

The J gene is TRBJ1-3, the V gene TRBV5-1; maybe TRBD1 (6 bases). Looked up from germline, CDR1 is SGHRS and CDR2 is YFSETQ. Trimming removed 4 bases at V and 2 bases at J, with 19 bases between. CDR3 size: 17 residues. CDR3 sequence: CASSPFWGGHAGNTIYF. CDR3 DNA: TGCGCCAGCAGCCCTTTTTGGGGGGGACATGCTGGAAACACCATATATTTT.